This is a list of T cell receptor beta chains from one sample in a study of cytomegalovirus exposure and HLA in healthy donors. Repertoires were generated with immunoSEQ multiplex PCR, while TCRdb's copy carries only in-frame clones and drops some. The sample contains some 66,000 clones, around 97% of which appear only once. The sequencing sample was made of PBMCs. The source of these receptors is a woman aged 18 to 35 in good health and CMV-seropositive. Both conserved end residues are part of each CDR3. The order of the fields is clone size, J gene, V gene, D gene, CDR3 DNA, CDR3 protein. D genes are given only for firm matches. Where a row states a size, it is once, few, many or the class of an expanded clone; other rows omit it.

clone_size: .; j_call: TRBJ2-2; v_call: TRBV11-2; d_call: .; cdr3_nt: TGTGCCAGCCGTAGACCGGGTGAGAACACCGGGGAGCTGTTTTTT; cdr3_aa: CASRRPGENTGELFF
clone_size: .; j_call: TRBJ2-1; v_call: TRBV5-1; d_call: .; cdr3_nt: TGCGCCAGCAGCACGGGCGGGGTAATCTTCGATGAGCAGTTCTTC; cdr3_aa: CASSTGGVIFDEQFF
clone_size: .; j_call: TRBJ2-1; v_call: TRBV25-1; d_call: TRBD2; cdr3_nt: TGTGCCAGCAGTTTCTCCCTCGGACTAGCGGGAGTAGCTGAGCAGTTCTTC; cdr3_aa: CASSFSLGLAGVAEQFF
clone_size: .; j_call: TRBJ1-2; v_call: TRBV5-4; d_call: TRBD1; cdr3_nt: TGTGCCAGCAGCCGGGGACAGGGGAACTATGGCTACACCTTC; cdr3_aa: CASSRGQGNYGYTF
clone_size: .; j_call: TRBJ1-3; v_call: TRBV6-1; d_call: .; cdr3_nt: TGTGCCAGCAGTGGCCTGGGGGGTCGAAACACCATATATTTT; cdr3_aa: CASSGLGGRNTIYF
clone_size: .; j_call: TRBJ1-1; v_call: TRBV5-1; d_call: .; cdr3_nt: TGCGCCAGCAGCTTGACAGGATTAAACACTGAAGCTTTCTTT; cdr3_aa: CASSLTGLNTEAFF
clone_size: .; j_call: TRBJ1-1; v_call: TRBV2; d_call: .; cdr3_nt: TGTGCCAGCAGTGAAAGGGCGGGGAACACTGAAGCTTTCTTT; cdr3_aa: CASSERAGNTEAFF
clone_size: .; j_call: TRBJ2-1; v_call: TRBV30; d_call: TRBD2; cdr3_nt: TGTGCCTGGGGGACTAGCGCCCATTCGTCCTACAATGAGCAGTTCTTC; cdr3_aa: CAWGTSAHSSYNEQFF
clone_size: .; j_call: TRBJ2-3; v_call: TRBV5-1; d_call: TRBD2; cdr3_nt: TGCGCCAGCAGCTTGGCCGTCAGGCCGGGGGGAGATACGCAGTATTTT; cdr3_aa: CASSLAVRPGGDTQYF
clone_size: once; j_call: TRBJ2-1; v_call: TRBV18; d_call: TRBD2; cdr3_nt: TGTGCCAGCTCACCACCTTTAGGCGGGGGGGATGAGCAGTTCTTC; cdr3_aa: CASSPPLGGGDEQFF
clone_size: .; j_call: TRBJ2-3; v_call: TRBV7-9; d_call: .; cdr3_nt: TGTGCCAGCAGTTTATTACTACCCCAAGAAGGCACAGATACGCAGTATTTT; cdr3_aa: CASSLLLPQEGTDTQYF
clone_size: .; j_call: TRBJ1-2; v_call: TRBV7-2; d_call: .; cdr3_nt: TGTGCCAGCACCCCAGGGTCAGACGACTATGGCTACACCTTC; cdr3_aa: CASTPGSDDYGYTF
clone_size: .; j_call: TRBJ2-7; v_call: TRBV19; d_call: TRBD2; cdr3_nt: TGTGCCAGTAGCCTCCGGGGTAGCGGGAGGAACTACGAGCAGTACTTC; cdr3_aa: CASSLRGSGRNYEQYF
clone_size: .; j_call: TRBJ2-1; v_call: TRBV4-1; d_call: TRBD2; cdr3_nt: TGCGCCAGCAGCCAAGAATTTTATGGACTAGCGGGAGAGAATGAGCAGTTCTTC; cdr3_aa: CASSQEFYGLAGENEQFF
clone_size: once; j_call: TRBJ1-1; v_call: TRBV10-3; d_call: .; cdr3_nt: TGTGCCATCAGTGGGGGCAGAGACAACACTGAAGCTTTCTTT; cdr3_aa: CAISGGRDNTEAFF
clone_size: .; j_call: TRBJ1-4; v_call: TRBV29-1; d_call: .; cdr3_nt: TGCAGCGCCAAACAAGGGGGTTTCGGGGGGCGTAATGAAAAACTGTTTTTT; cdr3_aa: CSAKQGGFGGRNEKLFF
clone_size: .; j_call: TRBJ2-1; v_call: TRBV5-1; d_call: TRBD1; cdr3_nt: TGCGCCAGCAGCTTGGACAGGGGATTCTCCTACAATGAGCAGTTCTTC; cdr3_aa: CASSLDRGFSYNEQFF